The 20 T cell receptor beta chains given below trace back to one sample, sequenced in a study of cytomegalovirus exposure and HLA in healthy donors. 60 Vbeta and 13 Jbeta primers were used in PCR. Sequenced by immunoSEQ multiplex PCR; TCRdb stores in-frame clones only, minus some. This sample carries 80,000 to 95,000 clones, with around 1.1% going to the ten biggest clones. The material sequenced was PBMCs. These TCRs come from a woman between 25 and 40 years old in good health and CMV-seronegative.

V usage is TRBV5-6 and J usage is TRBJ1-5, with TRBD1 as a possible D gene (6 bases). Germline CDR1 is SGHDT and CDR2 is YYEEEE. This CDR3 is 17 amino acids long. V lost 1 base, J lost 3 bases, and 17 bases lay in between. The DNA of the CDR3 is TGTGCCAGCAGCTTGTGGCTAAAGGGGGTTCCCAATCAGCCCCAGCATTTT. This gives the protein CASSLWLKGVPNQPQHF.

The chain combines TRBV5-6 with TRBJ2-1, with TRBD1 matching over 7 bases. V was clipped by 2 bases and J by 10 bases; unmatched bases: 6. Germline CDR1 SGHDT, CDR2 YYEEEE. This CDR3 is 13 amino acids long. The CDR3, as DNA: TGTGCCAGCAGCTTACAGGGGAATGGGGAGCAGTTCTTC. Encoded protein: CASSLQGNGEQFF.

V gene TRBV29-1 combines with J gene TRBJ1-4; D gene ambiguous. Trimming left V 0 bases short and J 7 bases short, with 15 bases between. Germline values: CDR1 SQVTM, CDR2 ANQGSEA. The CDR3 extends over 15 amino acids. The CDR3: CSVEDGILGGEKLFF. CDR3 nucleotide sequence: TGCAGCGTTGAAGATGGTATTCTAGGAGGTGAAAAACTGTTTTTT.

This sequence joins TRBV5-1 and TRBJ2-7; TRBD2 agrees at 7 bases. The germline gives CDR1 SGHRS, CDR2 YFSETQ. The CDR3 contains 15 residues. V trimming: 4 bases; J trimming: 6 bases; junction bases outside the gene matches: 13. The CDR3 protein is CASSLRGRGGSEQYF. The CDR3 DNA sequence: TGCGCCAGCAGCCTCCGAGGGAGGGGCGGTTCCGAGCAGTACTTC.

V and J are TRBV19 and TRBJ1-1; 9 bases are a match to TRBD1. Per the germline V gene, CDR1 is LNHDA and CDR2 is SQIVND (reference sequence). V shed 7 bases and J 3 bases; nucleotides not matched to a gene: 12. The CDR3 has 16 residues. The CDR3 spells CASTPGQGWGDTEAFF. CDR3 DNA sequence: TGTGCCAGTACCCCGGGACAGGGATGGGGGGACACTGAAGCTTTCTTT. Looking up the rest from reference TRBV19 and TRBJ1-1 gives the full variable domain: DGGITQSPKYLFRKEGQNVTLSCEQNLNHDAMYWYRQDPGQGLRLIYYSQIVNDFQKGDIAEGYSVSREKKESFPLTVTSAQKNPTAFYLCASTPGQGWGDTEAFFGQGTRLTVV.

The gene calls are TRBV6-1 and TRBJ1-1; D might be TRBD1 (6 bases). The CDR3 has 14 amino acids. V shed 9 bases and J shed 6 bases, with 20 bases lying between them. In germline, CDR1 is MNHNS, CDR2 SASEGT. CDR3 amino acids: CASTPTGGPAEAFF. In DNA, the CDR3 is TGTGCCAGTACTCCCACGGGGGGGCCGGCTGAAGCTTTCTTT.

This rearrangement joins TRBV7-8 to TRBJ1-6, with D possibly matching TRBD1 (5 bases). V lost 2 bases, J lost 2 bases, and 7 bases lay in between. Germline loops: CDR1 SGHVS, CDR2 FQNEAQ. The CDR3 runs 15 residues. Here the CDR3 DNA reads TGTGCCAGCAGCTTATCAGGGACCTATAATTCACCCCTCCACTTT. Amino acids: CASSLSGTYNSPLHF.

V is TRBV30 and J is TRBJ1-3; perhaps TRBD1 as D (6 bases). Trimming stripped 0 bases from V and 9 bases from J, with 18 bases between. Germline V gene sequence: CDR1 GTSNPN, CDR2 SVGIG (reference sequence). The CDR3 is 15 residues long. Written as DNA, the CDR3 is TGTGCCTGGAGTGTACAATCAGGGGCTCGGGGCACCATATATTTT. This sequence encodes CAWSVQSGARGTIYF.

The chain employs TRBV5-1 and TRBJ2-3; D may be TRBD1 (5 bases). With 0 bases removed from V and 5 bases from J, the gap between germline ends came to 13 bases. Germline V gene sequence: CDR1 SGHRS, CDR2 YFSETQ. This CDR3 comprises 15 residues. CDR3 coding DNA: TGCGCCAGCAGCTTGGCTAGGGGAAGAGGAGATACGCAGTATTTT. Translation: CASSLARGRGDTQYF. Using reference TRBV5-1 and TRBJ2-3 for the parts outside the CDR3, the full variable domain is KAGVTQTPRYLIKTRGQQVTLSCSPISGHRSVSWYQQTPGQGLQFLFEYFSETQRNKGNFPGRFSGRQFSNSRSEMNVSTLELGDSALYLCASSLARGRGDTQYFGPGTRLTVL.

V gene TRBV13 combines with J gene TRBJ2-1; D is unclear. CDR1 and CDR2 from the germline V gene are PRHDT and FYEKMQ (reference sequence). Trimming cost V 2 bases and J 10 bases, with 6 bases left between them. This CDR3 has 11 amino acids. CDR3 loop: CASSLTTEQFF. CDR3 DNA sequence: TGTGCCAGCAGCTTAACAACAGAGCAGTTCTTC.

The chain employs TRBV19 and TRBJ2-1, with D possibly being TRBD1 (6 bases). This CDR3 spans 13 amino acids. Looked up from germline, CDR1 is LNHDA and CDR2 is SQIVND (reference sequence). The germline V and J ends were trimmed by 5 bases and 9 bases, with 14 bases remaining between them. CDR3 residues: CASSAAVGGEQFF. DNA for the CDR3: TGTGCCAGTAGTGCCGCCGTAGGGGGTGAGCAGTTCTTC.

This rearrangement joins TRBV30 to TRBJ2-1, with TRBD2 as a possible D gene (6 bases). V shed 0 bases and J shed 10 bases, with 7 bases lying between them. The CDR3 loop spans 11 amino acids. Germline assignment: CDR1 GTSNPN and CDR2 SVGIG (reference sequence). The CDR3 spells CAWSVGREQFF. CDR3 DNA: TGTGCCTGGAGTGTTGGGAGGGAGCAGTTCTTC.

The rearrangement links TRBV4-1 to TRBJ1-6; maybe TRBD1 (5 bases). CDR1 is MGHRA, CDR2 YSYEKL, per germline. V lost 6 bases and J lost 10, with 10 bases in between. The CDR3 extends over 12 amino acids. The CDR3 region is CASSRWGSPLHF. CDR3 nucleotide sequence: TGCGCCAGCAGTAGGTGGGGCTCACCCCTCCACTTT.

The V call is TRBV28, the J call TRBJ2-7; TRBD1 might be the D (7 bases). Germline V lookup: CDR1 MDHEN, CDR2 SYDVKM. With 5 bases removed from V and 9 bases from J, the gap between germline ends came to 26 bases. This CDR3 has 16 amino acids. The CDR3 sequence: CASSPGGRQGGNAQYF. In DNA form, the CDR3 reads TGTGCCAGCAGTCCTGGGGGACGACAGGGAGGAAATGCGCAGTACTTC. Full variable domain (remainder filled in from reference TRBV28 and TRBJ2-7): DVKVTQSSRYLVKRTGEKVFLECVQDMDHENMFWYRQDPGLGLRLIYFSYDVKMKEKGDIPEGYSVSREKKERFSLILESASTNQTSMYLCASSPGGRQGGNAQYFGPGTRLTVT.

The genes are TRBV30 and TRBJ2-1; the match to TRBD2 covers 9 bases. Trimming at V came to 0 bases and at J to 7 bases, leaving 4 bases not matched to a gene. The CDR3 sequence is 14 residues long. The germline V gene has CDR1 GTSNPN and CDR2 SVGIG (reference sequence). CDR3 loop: CAWSVLAGQNEQFF. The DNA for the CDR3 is TGTGCCTGGAGTGTTCTAGCGGGACAGAATGAGCAGTTCTTC.

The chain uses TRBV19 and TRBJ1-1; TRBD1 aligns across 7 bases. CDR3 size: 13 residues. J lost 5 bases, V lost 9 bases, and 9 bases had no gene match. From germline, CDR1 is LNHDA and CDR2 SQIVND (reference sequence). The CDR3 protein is CASTRTGVTEAFF. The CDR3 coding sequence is TGTGCCAGCACTAGGACAGGTGTGACTGAAGCTTTCTTT.

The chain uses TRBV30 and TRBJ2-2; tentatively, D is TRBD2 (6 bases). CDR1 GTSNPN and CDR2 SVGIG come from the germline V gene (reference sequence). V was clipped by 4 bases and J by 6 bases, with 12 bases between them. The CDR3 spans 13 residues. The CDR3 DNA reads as TGTGCCTGGAAAGGTCGGGACTCCGGGGAGCTGTTTTTT. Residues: CAWKGRDSGELFF.

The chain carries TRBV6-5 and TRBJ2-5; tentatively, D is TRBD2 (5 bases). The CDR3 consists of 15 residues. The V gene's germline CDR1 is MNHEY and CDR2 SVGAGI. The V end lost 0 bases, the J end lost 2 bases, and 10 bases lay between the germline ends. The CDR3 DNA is TGTGCCAGCAGTTACTCGATTGGGAGACAAGAGACCCAGTACTTC. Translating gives CASSYSIGRQETQYF.

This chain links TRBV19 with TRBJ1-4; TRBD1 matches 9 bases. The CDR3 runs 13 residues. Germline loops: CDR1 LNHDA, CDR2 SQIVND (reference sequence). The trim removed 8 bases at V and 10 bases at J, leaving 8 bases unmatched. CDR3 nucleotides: TGTGCCAGTCAGAGGACAGGGGCCGCAAAACTGTTTTTT. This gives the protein CASQRTGAAKLFF. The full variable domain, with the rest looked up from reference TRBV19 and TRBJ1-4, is DGGITQSPKYLFRKEGQNVTLSCEQNLNHDAMYWYRQDPGQGLRLIYYSQIVNDFQKGDIAEGYSVSREKKESFPLTVTSAQKNPTAFYLCASQRTGAAKLFFGSGTQLSVL.

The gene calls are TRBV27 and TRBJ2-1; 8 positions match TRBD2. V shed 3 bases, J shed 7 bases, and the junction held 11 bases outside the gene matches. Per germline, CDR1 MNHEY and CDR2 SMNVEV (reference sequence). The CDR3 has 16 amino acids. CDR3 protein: CASSFGVSGSLNEQFF. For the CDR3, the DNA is TGTGCCAGCAGTTTCGGGGTCAGCGGGAGCCTTAATGAGCAGTTCTTC.